This T cell receptor beta chain is from a study of CD8+ T cells in alopecia areata (dated by TCRdb to 2016 to 2018). Background on the whole study: Treated patients were enrolled in an open-label pilot trial of oral tofacitinib, 5 to 10 mg twice daily, for moderate-to-severe alopecia areata. For the treated patients, the SALT score, which quantifies what percentage of scalp surface area is affected, served as the measure of disease severity. On the human side, TCRbeta sequencing was run on scalp tissue and on sorted CD4+ and CD8+ peripheral blood T cells from healthy controls and from alopecia areata patients with either patchy or totalis/universalis disease. Patients stayed on tofacitinib for 6 to 18 months and then had 6 months of follow-up off drug so that delayed response and recurrence could be assessed. The RNA source kit depended on sample type: the PAXgene miRNA kit for fixed scalp, the miRNeasy kit for PBMCs, and the RNeasy kit for mouse skin. Tofacitinib-treated patients had biopsies at baseline and at 4 and 24 weeks of treatment, with a later scalp biopsy in several patients. TCRbeta CDR3 regions were amplified by immunoSEQ multiplex PCR using 35 Vbeta forward and 13 Jbeta reverse primers. In both human patients and the C3H/HeJ mouse model, the study applied high-throughput TCRbeta sequencing to look at T cell clonal expansion in alopecia areata. Clonality in the scalp was compared among normal scalp (n=4), patchy alopecia areata scalp (n=8), and alopecia totalis/universalis scalp (n=8).

In this sample, this clone turned up a few times. Its antigen has not been determined. The sample holds no much larger clone one base away, and base qualities are not on file. The CDR3 has 12 amino acids, counting the end cysteine and phenylalanine. Only the CDR3 DNA stays, 36 bases, in frame from base 1. The junction shows trimming of 7 bases on V and 1 base on J, plus 9 bases between the germline ends. The germline V gene supplies CDR1 SQVTM and CDR2 ANQGSEA. General conclusions and limits of the study: Compared with mice, TCR sequences shared between patients were less clear, possibly partly because of HLA diversity across the patient population. Because the treated cohort was small and had just a single nonresponder, larger studies are needed to establish links between baseline CD8+ expansion and response. Unlike mouse skin, where gammadelta T cells dominate, normal human skin contains resident alphabeta T cells that get sequenced too, which complicates analysis of the scalp TCR repertoire. Many expanded lesional clones persisted in scalp and blood during tofacitinib treatment, which may partly explain relapse after stopping treatment. Higher clonality and more expanded CD8+ clones were observed in lesional scalp than in normal scalp, particularly in alopecia totalis/universalis, a finding suggestive of antigenic drive. With tofacitinib, both scalp clonality and the number of expanded CD8+ clones among the top 100 scalp clones went down significantly.

Interpreted using the paper, the time point label stands for: around 22 weeks on oral tofacitinib. What the treatment or condition label conveys for this sample: oral pan-JAK inhibitor, 5-10 mg twice daily. Peripheral blood and lesional scalp punch biopsies were obtained from patients with alopecia areata. After PBMCs were isolated by density centrifugation and stained for CD3, CD4 and CD8, a FACSAria was used to sort CD4+ and CD8+ T cells. The library was made by the immunoSEQ multiplex PCR assay. To provide template for TCR sequencing, every sample had RNA extracted and reverse transcribed into cDNA. SuperScript III was used to make first-strand cDNA, primed with a 2:1 mix of oligo-dT and random hexamers. Amplification bias was assessed with a synthetic immune receptor repertoire, and residual bias was removed computationally. The authors' pipeline ran thus. Raw reads were preprocessed to remove errors, and CDR3 was defined according to IMGT conventions as the region from the conserved cysteine to phenylalanine. To get clonality, Shannon entropy was normalized by log2 of the number of productive unique TCRs and the result was subtracted from 1. Scalp TCRbeta sequences were cross-referenced with sorted blood CD4 and CD8 repertoires so that the CD4 or CD8 identity of scalp clones could be inferred. The immuneACCESS repertoire file appears here via TCRdb, limited to in-frame rearrangements. These files lack a portion of the clones; in checked studies, under half of the deficit traces to unresolved V genes, and the cause of the others is not known. The V and J calls and clone size come from that table; D and trimming were worked out from the DNA. The table for this sample lists 190,000 or so clones; 55% to 75% of them were counted only once. Under 7% of the sample comes from the top ten.

The clonotype comes from a human donor with alopecia areata. The sample in question was CD4+ T cells sorted from blood, obtained at week 24, from a patient treated with tofacitinib. The rearranged segments are TRBV29-1 and TRBJ2-3, with a weak D call of TRBD2 (6 bases match). The CDR3 amino acid sequence is: CSAGTGTDTQYF. The DNA sequence follows: TGCAGCGCCGGGACTGGCACAGATACGCAGTATTTT.